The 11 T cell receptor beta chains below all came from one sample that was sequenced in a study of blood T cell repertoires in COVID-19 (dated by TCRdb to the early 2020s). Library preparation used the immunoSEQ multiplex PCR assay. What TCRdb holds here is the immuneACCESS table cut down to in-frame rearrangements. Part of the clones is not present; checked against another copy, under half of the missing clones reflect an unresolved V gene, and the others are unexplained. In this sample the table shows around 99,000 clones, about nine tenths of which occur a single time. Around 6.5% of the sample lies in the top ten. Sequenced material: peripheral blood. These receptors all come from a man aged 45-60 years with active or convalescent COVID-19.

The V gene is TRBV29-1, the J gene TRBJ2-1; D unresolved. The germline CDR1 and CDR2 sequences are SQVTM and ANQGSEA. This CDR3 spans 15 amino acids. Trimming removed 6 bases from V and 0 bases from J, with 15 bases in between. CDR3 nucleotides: TGCAGCGTCGACCTCGGATACAGCTCCTACAATGAGCAGTTCTTC. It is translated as CSVDLGYSSYNEQFF.

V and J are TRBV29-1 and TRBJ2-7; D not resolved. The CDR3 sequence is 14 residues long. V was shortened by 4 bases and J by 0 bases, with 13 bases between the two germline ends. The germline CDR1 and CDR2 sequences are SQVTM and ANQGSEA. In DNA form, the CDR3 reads TGCAGCGTTGGCCGGCAATCGGGCTCCTACGAGCAGTACTTC. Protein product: CSVGRQSGSYEQYF.

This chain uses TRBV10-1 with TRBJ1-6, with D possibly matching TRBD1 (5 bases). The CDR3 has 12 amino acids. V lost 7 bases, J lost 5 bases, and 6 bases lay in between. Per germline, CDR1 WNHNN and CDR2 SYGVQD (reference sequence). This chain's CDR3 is CASMDNNSPLHF. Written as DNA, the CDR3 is TGCGCCAGCATGGACAATAATTCACCCCTCCACTTT.

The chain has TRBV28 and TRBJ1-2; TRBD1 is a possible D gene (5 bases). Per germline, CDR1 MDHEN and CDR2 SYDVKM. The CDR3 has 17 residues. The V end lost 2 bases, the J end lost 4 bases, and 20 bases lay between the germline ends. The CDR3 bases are TGTGCCAGCAGTTTAGTGAGTGGGCAGGGATCCTTCTATGGCTACACCTTC. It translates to CASSLVSGQGSFYGYTF.

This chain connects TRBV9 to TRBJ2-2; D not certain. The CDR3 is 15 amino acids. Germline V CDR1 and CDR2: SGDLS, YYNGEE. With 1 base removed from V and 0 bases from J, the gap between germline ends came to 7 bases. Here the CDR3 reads CASSVQSTNTGELFF. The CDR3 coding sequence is TGTGCCAGCAGCGTACAGTCCACGAACACCGGGGAGCTGTTTTTT.

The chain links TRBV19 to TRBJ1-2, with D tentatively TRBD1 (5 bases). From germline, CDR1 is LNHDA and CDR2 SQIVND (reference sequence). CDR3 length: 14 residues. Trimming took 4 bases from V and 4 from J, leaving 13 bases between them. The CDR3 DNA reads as TGTGCCAGTAGTACCCCGGGACTGCTCTATGGCTACACCTTC. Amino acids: CASSTPGLLYGYTF.

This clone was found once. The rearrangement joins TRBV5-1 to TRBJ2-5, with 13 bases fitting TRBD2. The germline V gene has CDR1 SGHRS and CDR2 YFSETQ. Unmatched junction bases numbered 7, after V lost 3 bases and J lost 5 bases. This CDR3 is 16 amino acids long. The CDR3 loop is CASSWTSGRVVETQYF. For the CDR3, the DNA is TGCGCCAGCAGCTGGACTAGCGGGAGAGTCGTTGAGACCCAGTACTTC. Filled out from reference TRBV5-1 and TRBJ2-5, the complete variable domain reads KAGVTQTPRYLIKTRGQQVTLSCSPISGHRSVSWYQQTPGQGLQFLFEYFSETQRNKGNFPGRFSGRQFSNSRSEMNVSTLELGDSALYLCASSWTSGRVVETQYFGPGTRLLVL.

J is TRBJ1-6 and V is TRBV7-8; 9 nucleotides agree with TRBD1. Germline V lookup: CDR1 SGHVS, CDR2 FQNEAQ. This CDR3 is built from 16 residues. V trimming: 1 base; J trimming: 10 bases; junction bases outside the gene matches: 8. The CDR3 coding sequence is TGTGCCAGCAGCTTAGTAATGCGGACAGGGGCCTCACCCCTCCACTTT. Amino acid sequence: CASSLVMRTGASPLHF.

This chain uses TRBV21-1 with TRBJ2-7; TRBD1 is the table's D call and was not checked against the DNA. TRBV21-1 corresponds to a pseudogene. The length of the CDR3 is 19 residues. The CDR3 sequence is CASSTHSKGTPASSYEQYF. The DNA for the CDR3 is TGTGCCAGCAGCACCCATTCGAAGGGGACACCTGCCAGCTCCTACGAGCAGTACTTC.

The CDR3 region has the DNA TGTGCCAGCAGCCAGGGCGGAAAGAACTATGGCTACACCTTC. Translating it yields CASSQGGKNYGYTF. V is TRBV9 and J is TRBJ1-2, with D maybe TRBD1 (5 bases). Germline values: CDR1 SGDLS, CDR2 YYNGEE. The V end was cut by 4 bases, the J end by 2 bases, with 12 bases between. The CDR3 has 14 residues.

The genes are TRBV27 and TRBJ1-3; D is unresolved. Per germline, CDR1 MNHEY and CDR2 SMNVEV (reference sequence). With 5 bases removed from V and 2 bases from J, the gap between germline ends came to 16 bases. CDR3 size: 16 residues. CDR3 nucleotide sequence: TGTGCCAGCAGTCCAGACGTGTTGGAGGCTGGAAACACCATATATTTT. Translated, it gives CASSPDVLEAGNTIYF.